Described below is a single TCR beta chain sequence and its context. Using immunoSEQ multiplex PCR, the repertoire was profiled, and TCRdb retains in-frame clones only, with some absent. Of about 40,000 clones listed, roughly 85% are singletons. This record comes from a study of blood T cell repertoires in COVID-19. Study context: Whether acute or convalescent, the COVID-19 samples came from the United States, Italy and Spain.

This clonotype was sampled from a man in his 60s with COVID-19, enrolled during active disease. Sequenced input: peripheral blood.

CDR3 DNA: TGTGCCACCAGCAGAGAAAAAGGGCTAGCGGGTAACGAGCAGTACTTC. Its translation: CATSREKGLAGNEQYF. The gene calls are TRBV15 and TRBJ2-7; TRBD2 matches at 8 bases. V trimming: 0 bases; J trimming: 5 bases; junction bases outside the gene matches: 9. Germline-derived CDR1 and CDR2 are LNHNV and YYDKDF (reference sequence). The CDR3 length is 16 residues. Full variable domain (rest looked up from reference TRBV15 and TRBJ2-7): DAMVIQNPRYQVTQFGKPVTLSCSQTLNHNVMYWYQQKSSQAPKLLFHYYDKDFNNEADTPDNFQSRRPNTSFCFLDIRSPGLGDTAMYLCATSREKGLAGNEQYFGPGTRLTVT.